The present T cell receptor beta chain was sequenced within a study of T cell responses to AZD1222 COVID-19 vaccine. General observations from the study: Donors, mostly white British, included more females; clonal diversity was possibly underestimated. After the peak T cell response, and only then, were repertoires sampled. Spike was spanned by vaccine-associated CD4 TCRs, which were dominant at 160-218 and 743-854.

About this clone: What it binds is unknown.

Data came from immunoSEQ multiplex PCR; TCRdb stores just in-frame clones and leaves some out. The sample includes about 140,000 clones, roughly 92% of them seen just once. Germline loops: CDR1 LNHDA, CDR2 SQIVND (reference sequence). The CDR3 runs to 14 residues. Trimming left V 3 bases short and J 6 bases short, with 14 bases between. The V call is TRBV19, the J call TRBJ1-2; possible D gene TRBD1, 6 bases. The sequenced sample was peripheral blood, obtained 28 days after the second AZD1222 dose. The origin of this receptor is an adult who received the AZD1222 COVID-19 vaccine. Written as DNA, the CDR3 is TGTGCCAGTAGTATTCGGGGGGCTGTCGATGGCTACACCTTC. This translates into CASSIRGAVDGYTF. The whole variable domain, filled in from reference TRBV19 and TRBJ1-2, reads DGGITQSPKYLFRKEGQNVTLSCEQNLNHDAMYWYRQDPGQGLRLIYYSQIVNDFQKGDIAEGYSVSREKKESFPLTVTSAQKNPTAFYLCASSIRGAVDGYTFGSGTRLTVV.